This T cell receptor beta chain was retrieved from a study of T cells in tumors and immune-related adverse events (dated by TCRdb to about 2021). The treatment or condition label, as the study defines it: nivolumab (PD-1 blockade) given before sampling. The DNeasy Blood and Tissue Kit was used to extract DNA from formalin-fixed paraffin-embedded specimens. Of note for this clone: Its antigen target is currently unknown. No much larger clone exists at a distance of one base, and base qualities are not known.

Relative to germline, V is missing 5 bases and J is missing 1 base, with 3 bases of the junction outside any gene match. CDR1 and CDR2 were assigned from the germline V gene (reference sequence) as MNHEY and SMNVEV. From its cysteine to its phenylalanine, the CDR3 spans 15 amino acids. CDR3 DNA is the only sequence kept; it has 45 bases, read in frame from the first base. The TCR beta locus was amplified and sequenced using the immunoSEQ assay, from which bulk TCR Vbeta CDR3 data were obtained. The authors' analysis ran thus. Non-productive CDR3s, sequences shorter than 7 amino acids, and those not starting with C or ending with F/W were excluded. Analysis was limited to specimens with at least 1000 reads, and clonotypes were defined at the amino acid level. Clonality was calculated as 1 minus Pielou's evenness. To equalize library sizes, abundance-weighted random subsampling with replacement was performed and repeated 100 times so that 95% confidence intervals could be reported. The Morisita overlap index was used to quantify repertoire overlap, and for each specimen the top 40 clones were checked for overlap with the irAE. This immuneACCESS table, as held by TCRdb, lists in-frame sequences with V and J called but not all clones. Of the missing ones, under half trace to an unresolved V gene in checked studies; the others have no known cause. That table supplies the V and J calls and clone size; D and trimming were determined from the DNA. Here the sample has more than 7,000 clones; 94% occur a single time. The top ten constitute around 2.3% of the sample.

This sequence uses TRBV27 and TRBJ2-3; TRBD2 aligns with 10 central bases. The TCR comes from a female donor with metastatic renal cell carcinoma. This specimen consisted of lymph node tissue, obtained from a patient treated with anti-PD-1 therapy. The sequenced DNA is TGTGCCAGCAGTCGGCTAGCGGGAGGCACAGATACGCAGTATTTT. This yields the protein CASSRLAGGTDTQYF.